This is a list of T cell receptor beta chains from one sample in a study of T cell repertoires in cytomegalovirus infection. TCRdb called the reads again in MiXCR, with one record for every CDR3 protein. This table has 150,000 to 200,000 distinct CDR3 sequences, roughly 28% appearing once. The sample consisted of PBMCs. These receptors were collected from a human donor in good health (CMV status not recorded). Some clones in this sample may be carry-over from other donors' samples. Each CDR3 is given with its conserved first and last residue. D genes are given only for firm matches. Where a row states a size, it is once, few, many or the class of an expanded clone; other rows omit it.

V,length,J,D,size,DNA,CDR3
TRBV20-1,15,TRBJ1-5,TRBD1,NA,TGCAGTGCGCCCGGACAGGGAGGGATAAATCAGCCCCAGCATTTT,CSAPGQGGINQPQHF
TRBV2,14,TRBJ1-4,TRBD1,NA,TGTGCCAGCTGCCCGACAGGGGAGGATGAAAAACTGTTTTTT,CASCPTGEDEKLFF
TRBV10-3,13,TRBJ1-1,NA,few,TGTGCCATCACGGCAGGGATGAACACTGAAGCTTTCTTT,CAITAGMNTEAFF
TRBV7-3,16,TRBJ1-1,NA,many,TGTGCCAGCAGCGTACAACCGGGGCCGATGAACACTGAAGCTTTCTTT,CASSVQPGPMNTEAFF
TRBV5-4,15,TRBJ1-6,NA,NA,TGTGCCAGCAGCTCCGCAGGGTGGCATAATTCACCCCTCCACTTT,CASSSAGWHNSPLHF
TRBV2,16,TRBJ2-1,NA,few,TGTGCCAGCAGTCCCGGGGAGGCCGCGCCCCACAATGAGCAGTTCTTC,CASSPGEAAPHNEQFF
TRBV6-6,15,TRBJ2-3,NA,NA,TGTGCCAGCAGGTTGGACAGAAGAAGCACAGATACGCAGTATTTT,CASRLDRRSTDTQYF
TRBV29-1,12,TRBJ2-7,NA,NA,TGCAGCGTTGACCTGGGCCCCTACGAGCAGTACTTC,CSVDLGPYEQYF
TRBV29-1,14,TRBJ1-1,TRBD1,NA,TGCAGCGCCGCTTCACAGGGGGCCGGCACTGAAGCTTTCTTT,CSAASQGAGTEAFF
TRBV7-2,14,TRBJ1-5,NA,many,TGTGCCAGCAGCTCGGGTGGGGGGGATCAGCCCCAGCATTTT,CASSSGGGDQPQHF
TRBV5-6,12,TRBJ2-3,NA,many,TGTGCCAGCAGCTTGCGTAAAGATACGCAGTATTTT,CASSLRKDTQYF
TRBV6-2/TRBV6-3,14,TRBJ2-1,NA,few,TGTGCCAGCAGTTTCTTCCTAGGTTACAATGAGCAGTTCTTC,CASSFFLGYNEQFF
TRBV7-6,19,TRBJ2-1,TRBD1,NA,TGTGCCAGCAGCCGATACTTAGGGGGGGGGGACAGGGGACCCAATGAGCAGTTCTTC,CASSRYLGGGDRGPNEQFF
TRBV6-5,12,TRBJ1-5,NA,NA,TGTGCCAGCAGTTCCAGAAATCAGCCCCAGCATTTT,CASSSRNQPQHF
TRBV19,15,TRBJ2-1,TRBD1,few,TGTGCCAGTAGTATCACAGGGGGCTCCTACAATGAGCAGTTCTTC,CASSITGGSYNEQFF
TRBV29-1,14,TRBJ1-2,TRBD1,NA,TGCAGCGTTCAAGGGACAGGGCGTTTTTCTGGCTACACCTTC,CSVQGTGRFSGYTF
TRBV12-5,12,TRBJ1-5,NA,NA,TGTGCTAGTGGTTTTGATAATCAGCCCCAGCATTTT,CASGFDNQPQHF
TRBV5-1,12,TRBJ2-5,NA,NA,TGCGCCAGCAGCCTGACGAAAGAGACCCAGTACTTC,CASSLTKETQYF
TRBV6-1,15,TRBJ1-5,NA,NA,TGTGCCAGCAGTGAAGCGGGCGGATTCAATCAGCCCCAGCATTTT,CASSEAGGFNQPQHF
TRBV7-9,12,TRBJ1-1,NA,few,TGTGCCAGCCGGAATGACAATCTCAGAGCTTTCTTT,CASRNDNLRAFF
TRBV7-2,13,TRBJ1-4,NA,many,TGTGCCAGCAGCCCAGTGGCGGGTGAAAAACTGTTTTTT,CASSPVAGEKLFF
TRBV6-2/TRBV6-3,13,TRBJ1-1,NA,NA,TGTGCCAGCAGTTACGGAACGTACACTGAAGCTTTCTTT,CASSYGTYTEAFF
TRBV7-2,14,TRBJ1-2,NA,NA,TGTGCCAGCAGCTTAGATAAGGGAACTTATTGGTACACCTTC,CASSLDKGTYWYTF
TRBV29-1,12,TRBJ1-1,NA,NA,TGCAGCGTTGGAGAGGTGAACACTGAAGCTTTCTTT,CSVGEVNTEAFF
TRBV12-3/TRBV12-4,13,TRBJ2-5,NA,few,TGTGCCAGCAGTTTAAGCAGGGAAGAGACCCAGTACTTC,CASSLSREETQYF
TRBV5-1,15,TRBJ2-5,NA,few,TGCGCCAGCAGCTTAACGGGGAACCCTTTAGAGACCCAGTACTTC,CASSLTGNPLETQYF
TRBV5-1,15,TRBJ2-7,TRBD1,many,TGCGCCAGCAGCTCATCTCCGGGACAGGGCTTCGAGCAGTACTTC,CASSSSPGQGFEQYF
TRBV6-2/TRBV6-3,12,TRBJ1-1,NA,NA,TGTGCCAGCCTCCGGGGAAACACTGAAGCTTTCTTT,CASLRGNTEAFF
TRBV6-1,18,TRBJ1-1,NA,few,TGTGCCAGCAGTTACGCCGGACAGAGTCGTATGATGAACACTGAAGCTTTCTTT,CASSYAGQSRMMNTEAFF
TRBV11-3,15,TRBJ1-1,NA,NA,TGTGCCAGCAGCTTCGGGGGCGCACAGAACACTGAAGCTTTCTTT,CASSFGGAQNTEAFF
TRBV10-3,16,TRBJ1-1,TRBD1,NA,TGTGCCATCAGTGGGGGGTCAGCGACAGGGCCCTCTGAAGCTTTCTTT,CAISGGSATGPSEAFF
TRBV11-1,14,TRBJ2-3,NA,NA,TGTGCCAGCAGCTTCCGGGACGGCACAGATACGCAGTATTTT,CASSFRDGTDTQYF
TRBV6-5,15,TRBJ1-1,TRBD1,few,TGTGCCAGCAGTTCCTGGACAGGGGGTAACACTGAAGCTTTCTTT,CASSSWTGGNTEAFF
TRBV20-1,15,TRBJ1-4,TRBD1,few,TGCAGTGCTAGAGGTTTGACAGGGAAGGATGAAAAACTGTTTTTT,CSARGLTGKDEKLFF
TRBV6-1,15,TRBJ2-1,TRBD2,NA,TGTGCCAGCAGTGAAGCTGCGGGGGGGCCCTATGAGCAGTTCTTC,CASSEAAGGPYEQFF
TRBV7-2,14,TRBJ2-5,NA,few,TGTGCCAGCAGCCCATTGGGGCCTCAAGAGACCCAGTACTTC,CASSPLGPQETQYF
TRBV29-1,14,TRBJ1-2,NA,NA,TGCAGCGTTGTAGGGGAGGGTTCTTCAGGTGGCTACACCTTC,CSVVGEGSSGGYTF
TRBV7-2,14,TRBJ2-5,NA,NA,TGTGCCAGCAGCTTGTCCCCCGGGATGGAGACCCAGTACTTC,CASSLSPGMETQYF
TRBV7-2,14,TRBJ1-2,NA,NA,TGTGCCAGCAGCTTAGCGCTGACAGACTATGGCTACACCTTC,CASSLALTDYGYTF
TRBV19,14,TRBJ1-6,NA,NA,TGTGCCAGTAGTACTGAAAACTATAATTCACCCCTCCACTTT,CASSTENYNSPLHF